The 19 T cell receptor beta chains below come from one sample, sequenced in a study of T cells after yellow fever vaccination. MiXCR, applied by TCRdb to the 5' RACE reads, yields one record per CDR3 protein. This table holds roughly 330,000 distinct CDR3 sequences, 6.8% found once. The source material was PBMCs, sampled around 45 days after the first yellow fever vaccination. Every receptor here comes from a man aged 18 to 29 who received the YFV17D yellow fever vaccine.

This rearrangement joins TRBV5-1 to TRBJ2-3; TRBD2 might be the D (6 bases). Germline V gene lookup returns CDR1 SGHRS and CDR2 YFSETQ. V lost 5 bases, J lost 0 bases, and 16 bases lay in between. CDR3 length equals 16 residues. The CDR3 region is CASSSAAGPSTDTQYF. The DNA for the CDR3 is TGCGCCAGCAGTAGCGCGGCGGGGCCAAGCACAGATACGCAGTATTTT.

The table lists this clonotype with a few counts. The CDR3 is CSAHGVSETQYF. The CDR3 coding sequence is TGCAGTGCCCACGGGGTTTCGGAGACCCAGTACTTC. The chain has TRBV20-1 and TRBJ2-5, with D possibly matching TRBD2 (5 bases). V gave up 6 bases and J gave up 5 bases, with 13 bases separating them. Germline CDR1 reads DFQATT; CDR2 reads SNEGSKA (reference sequence). The CDR3 is 12 amino acids.

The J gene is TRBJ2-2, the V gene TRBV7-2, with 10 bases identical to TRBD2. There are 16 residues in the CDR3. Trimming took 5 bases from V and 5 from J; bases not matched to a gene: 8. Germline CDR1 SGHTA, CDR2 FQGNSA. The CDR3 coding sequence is TGTGCCAGCAGCCCCCAACTAGCGGGGCCGACCGGGGAGCTGTTTTTT. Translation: CASSPQLAGPTGELFF.

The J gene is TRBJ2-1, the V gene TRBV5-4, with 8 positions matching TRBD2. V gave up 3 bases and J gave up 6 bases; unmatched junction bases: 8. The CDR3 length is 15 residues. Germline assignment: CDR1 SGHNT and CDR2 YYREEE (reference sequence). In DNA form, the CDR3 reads TGTGCCAGCAGCTCGGGGGGGGGACCATTCAATGAGCAGTTCTTC. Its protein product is CASSSGGGPFNEQFF.

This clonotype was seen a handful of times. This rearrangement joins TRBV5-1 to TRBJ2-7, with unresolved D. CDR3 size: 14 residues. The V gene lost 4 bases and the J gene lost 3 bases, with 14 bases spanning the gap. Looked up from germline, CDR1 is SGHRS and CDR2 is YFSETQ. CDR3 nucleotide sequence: TGCGCCAGCAGCCGCACGGGTCTCGGCTACGAGCAGTACTTC. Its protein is CASSRTGLGYEQYF.

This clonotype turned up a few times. The CDR3 region has the DNA TGTGCCAGCAGCGTAGGGACACAGAATTCACCCCTCCACTTT. Encoded protein: CASSVGTQNSPLHF. The genes are TRBV9 and TRBJ1-6, with D possibly being TRBD1 (5 bases). This CDR3 has 14 residues. Germline CDR1 is SGDLS and CDR2 is YYNGEE. V lost 0 bases and J 7 bases, leaving 8 bases between the germline ends. Together with reference TRBV9 and TRBJ1-6, the CDR3 gives the full variable domain: DSGVTQTPKHLITATGQRVTLRCSPRSGDLSVYWYQQSLDQGLQFLIQYYNGEERAKGNILERFSAQQFPDLHSELNLSSLELGDSALYFCASSVGTQNSPLHFGNGTRLTVT.

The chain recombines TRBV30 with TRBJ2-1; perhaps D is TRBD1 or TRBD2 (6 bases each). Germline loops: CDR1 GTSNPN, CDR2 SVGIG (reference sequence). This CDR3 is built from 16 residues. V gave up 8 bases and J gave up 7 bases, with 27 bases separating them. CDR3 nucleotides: TGTGCCGGGGAAATGAGGGGGGCGGGCTTTACGAATGAGCAGTTCTTC. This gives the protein CAGEMRGAGFTNEQFF.

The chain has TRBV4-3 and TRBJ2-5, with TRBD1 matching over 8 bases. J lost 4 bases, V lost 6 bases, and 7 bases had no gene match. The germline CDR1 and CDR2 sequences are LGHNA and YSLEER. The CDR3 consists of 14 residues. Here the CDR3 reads CASSWTGIGETQYF. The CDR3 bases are TGCGCCAGCAGTTGGACAGGGATAGGAGAGACCCAGTACTTC.

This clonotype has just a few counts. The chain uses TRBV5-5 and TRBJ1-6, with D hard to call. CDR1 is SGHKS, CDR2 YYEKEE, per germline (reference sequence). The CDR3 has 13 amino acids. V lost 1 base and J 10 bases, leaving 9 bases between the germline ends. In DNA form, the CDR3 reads TGTGCCAGCAGCTTGTACAGAGGGTCACCCCTCCACTTT. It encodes CASSLYRGSPLHF.

In DNA form, the CDR3 reads TGTGCCAGCAGCAGAGACAGGGCCAATGAGCAGTTCTTC. Translated, it gives CASSRDRANEQFF. V and J are TRBV12-3 or TRBV12-4 and TRBJ2-1; 7 positions match TRBD1. The V gene end was trimmed by 6 bases and the J gene end by 6 bases; junction bases not matched to a gene: 5. The CDR3 spans 13 residues.

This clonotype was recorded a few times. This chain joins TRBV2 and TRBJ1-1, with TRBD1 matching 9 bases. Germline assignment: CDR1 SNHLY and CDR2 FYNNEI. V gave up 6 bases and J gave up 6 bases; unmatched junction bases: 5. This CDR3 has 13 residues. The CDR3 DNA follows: TGTGCCAGCAGACTAGACAGGGGGTCTGAAGCTTTCTTT. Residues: CASRLDRGSEAFF.

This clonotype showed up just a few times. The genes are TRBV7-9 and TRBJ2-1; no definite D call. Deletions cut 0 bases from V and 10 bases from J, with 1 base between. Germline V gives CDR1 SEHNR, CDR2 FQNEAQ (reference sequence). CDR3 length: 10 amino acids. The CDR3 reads CASSLAEQFF. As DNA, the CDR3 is TGTGCCAGCAGCTTAGCGGAGCAGTTCTTC.

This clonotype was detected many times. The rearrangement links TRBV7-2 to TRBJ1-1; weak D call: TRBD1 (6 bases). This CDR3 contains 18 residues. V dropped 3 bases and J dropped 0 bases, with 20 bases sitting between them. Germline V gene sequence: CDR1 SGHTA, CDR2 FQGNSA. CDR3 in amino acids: CASSFTGRKSIMNTEAFF. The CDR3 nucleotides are TGTGCCAGCAGCTTCACAGGGCGCAAATCCATCATGAACACTGAAGCTTTCTTT.

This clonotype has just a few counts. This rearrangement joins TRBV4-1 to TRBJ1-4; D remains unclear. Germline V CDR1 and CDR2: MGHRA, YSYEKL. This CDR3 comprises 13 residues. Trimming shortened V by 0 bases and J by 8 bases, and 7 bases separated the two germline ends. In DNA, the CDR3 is TGCGCCAGCAGCCAAGATATCGAGGAAAAACTGTTTTTT. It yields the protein CASSQDIEEKLFF.

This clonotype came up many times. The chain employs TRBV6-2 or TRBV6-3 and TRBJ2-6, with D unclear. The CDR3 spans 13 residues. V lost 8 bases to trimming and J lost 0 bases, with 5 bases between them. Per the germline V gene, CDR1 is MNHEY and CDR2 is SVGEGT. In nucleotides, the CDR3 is TGTGCCAGCCGCTTCTCTGGGGCCAACGTCCTGACTTTC. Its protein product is CASRFSGANVLTF.

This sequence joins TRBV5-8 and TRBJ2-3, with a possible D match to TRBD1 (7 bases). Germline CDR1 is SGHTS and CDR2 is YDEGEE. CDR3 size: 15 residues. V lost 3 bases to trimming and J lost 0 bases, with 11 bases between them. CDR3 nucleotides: TGTGCCAGCAGCTCACAGGGGACTAGCACAGATACGCAGTATTTT. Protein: CASSSQGTSTDTQYF.

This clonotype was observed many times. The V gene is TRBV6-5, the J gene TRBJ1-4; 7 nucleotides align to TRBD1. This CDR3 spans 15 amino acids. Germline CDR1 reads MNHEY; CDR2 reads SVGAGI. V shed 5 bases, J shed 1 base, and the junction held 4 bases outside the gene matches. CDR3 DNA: TGTGCCAGCAGTCACACAGGGGTAACTAATGAAAAACTGTTTTTT. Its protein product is CASSHTGVTNEKLFF.

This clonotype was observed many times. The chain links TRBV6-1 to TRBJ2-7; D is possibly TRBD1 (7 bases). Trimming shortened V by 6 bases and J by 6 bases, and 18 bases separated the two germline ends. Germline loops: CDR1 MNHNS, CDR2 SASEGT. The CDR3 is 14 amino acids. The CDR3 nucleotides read TGTGCCAGCAGGGCGCGGGACAGTTCCCGCGAGCAGTACGTC. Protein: CASRARDSSREQYV.

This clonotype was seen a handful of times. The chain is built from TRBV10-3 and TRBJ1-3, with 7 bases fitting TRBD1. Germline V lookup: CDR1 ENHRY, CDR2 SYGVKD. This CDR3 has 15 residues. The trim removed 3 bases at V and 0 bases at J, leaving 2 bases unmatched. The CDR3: CAISEQGNSGNTIYF. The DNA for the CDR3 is TGTGCCATCAGTGAACAGGGGAACTCTGGAAACACCATATATTTT.